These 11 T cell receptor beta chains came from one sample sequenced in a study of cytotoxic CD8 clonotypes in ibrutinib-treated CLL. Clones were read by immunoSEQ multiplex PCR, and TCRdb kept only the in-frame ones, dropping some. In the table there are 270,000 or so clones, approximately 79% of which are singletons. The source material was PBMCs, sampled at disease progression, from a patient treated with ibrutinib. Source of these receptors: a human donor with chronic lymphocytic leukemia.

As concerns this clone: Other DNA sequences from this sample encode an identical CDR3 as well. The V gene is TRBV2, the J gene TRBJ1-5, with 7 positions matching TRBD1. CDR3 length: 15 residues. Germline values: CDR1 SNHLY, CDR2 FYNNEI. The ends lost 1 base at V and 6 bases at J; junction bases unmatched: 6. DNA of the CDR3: TGTGCCAGCAGTGAAGGACAGGGAATGGGTCAGCCCCAGCATTTT. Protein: CASSEGQGMGQPQHF. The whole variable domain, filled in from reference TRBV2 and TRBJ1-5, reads EPEVTQTPSHQVTQMGQEVILRCVPISNHLYFYWYRQILGQKVEFLVSFYNNEISEKSEIFDDQFSVERPDGSNFTLKIRSTKLEDSAMYFCASSEGQGMGQPQHFGDGTRLSIL.

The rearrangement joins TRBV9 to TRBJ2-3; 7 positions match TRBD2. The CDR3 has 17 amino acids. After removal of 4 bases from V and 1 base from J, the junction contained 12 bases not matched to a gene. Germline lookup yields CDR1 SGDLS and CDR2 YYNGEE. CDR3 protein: CASSPTSARGGTDTQYF. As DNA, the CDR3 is TGTGCCAGCAGCCCCACTAGCGCCAGAGGGGGCACAGATACGCAGTATTTT.

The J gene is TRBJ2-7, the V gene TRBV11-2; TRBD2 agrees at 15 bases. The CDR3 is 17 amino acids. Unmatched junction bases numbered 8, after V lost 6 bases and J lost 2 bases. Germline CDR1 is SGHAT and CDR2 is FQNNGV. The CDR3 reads CASRPGLAGGRPYEQYF. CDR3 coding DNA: TGTGCCAGCAGACCGGGACTAGCGGGAGGCCGGCCCTACGAGCAGTACTTC. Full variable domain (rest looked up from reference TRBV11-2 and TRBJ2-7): EAGVAQSPRYKIIEKRQSVAFWCNPISGHATLYWYQQILGQGPKLLIQFQNNGVVDDSQLPKDRFSAERLKGVDSTLKIQPAKLEDSAVYLCASRPGLAGGRPYEQYFGPGTRLTVT.

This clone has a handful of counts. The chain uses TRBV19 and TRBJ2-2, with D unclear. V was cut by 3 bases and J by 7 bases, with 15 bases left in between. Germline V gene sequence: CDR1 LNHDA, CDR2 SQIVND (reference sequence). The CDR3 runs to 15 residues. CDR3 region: CASSIVGFAYGELFF. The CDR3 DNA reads TGTGCCAGTAGTATTGTCGGGTTTGCGTACGGGGAGCTGTTTTTT. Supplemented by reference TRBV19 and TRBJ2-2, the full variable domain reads DGGITQSPKYLFRKEGQNVTLSCEQNLNHDAMYWYRQDPGQGLRLIYYSQIVNDFQKGDIAEGYSVSREKKESFPLTVTSAQKNPTAFYLCASSIVGFAYGELFFGEGSRLTVL.

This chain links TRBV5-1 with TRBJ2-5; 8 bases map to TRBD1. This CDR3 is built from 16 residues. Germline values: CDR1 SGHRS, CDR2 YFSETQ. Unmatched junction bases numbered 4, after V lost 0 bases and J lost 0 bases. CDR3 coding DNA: TGCGCCAGCAGCTTGGTAACAGGGGGGTACCAAGAGACCCAGTACTTC. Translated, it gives CASSLVTGGYQETQYF.

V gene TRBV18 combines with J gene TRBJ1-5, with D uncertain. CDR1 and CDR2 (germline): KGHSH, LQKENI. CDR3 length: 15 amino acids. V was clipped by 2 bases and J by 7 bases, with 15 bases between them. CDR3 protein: CASSPDGGKGQPQHF. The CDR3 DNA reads TGTGCCAGCTCACCAGACGGCGGGAAGGGACAGCCCCAGCATTTT.

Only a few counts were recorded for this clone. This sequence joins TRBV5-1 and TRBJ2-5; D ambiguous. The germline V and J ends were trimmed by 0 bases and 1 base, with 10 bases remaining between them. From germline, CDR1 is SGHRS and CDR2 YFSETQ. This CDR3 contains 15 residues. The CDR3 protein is CASSLATFVQETQYF. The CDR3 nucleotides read TGCGCCAGCAGCTTGGCCACGTTCGTCCAAGAGACCCAGTACTTC.

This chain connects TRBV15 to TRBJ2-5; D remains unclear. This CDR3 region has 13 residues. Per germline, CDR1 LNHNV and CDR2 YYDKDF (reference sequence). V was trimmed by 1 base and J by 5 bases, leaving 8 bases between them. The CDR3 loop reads CATSRAVTETQYF. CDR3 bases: TGTGCCACCAGCAGAGCGGTTACGGAGACCCAGTACTTC.

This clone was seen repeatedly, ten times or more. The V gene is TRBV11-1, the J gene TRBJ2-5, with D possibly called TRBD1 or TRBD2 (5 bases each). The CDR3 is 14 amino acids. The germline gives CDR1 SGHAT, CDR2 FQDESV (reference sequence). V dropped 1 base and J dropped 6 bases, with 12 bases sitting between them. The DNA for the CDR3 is TGTGCCAGCAGCTTAGTTGGGGGAGTAAAGACCCAGTACTTC. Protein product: CASSLVGGVKTQYF.

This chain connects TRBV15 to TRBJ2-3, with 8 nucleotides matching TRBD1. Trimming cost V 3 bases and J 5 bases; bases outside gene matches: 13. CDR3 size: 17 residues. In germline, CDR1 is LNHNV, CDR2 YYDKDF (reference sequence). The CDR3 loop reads CATSRLGQGGDRDTQYF. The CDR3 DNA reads TGTGCCACCAGCAGGCTAGGACAGGGAGGAGATAGAGATACGCAGTATTTT. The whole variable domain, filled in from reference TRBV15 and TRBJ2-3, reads DAMVIQNPRYQVTQFGKPVTLSCSQTLNHNVMYWYQQKSSQAPKLLFHYYDKDFNNEADTPDNFQSRRPNTSFCFLDIRSPGLGDTAMYLCATSRLGQGGDRDTQYFGPGTRLTVL.

CDR3 residues: CASSNMVGEAFF. CDR3 DNA sequence: TGTGCCAGCAGCAACATGGTGGGTGAAGCTTTCTTT. V gene TRBV5-6 combines with J gene TRBJ1-1, with D hard to call. The V gene lost 4 bases and the J gene lost 7 bases, with 11 bases spanning the gap. The V gene's germline CDR1 is SGHDT and CDR2 YYEEEE. CDR3 length equals 12 residues.